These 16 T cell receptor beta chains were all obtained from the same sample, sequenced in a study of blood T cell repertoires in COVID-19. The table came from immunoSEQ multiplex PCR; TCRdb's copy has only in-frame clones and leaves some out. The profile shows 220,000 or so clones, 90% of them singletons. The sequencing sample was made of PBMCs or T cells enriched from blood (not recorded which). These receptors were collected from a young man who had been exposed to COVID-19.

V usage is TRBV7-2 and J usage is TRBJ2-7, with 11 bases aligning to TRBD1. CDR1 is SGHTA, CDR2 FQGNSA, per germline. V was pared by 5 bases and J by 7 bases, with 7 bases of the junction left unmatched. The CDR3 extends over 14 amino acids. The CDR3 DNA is TGTGCCAGCAGCCCCGGGACAGGGGGTTATGAGCAGTACTTC. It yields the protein CASSPGTGGYEQYF. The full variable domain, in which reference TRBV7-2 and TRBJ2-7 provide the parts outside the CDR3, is GAGVSQSPSNKVTEKGKDVELRCDPISGHTALYWYRQSLGQGLEFLIYFQGNSAPDKSGLPSDRFSAERTGGSVSTLTIQRTQQEDSAVYLCASSPGTGGYEQYFGPGTRLTVT.

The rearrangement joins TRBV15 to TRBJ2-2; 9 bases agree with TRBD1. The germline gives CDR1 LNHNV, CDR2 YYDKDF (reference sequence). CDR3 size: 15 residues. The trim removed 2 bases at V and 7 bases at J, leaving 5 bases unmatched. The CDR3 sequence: CATSRTGGRGGELFF. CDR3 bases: TGTGCCACCAGCAGAACAGGGGGCAGGGGCGGGGAGCTGTTTTTT.

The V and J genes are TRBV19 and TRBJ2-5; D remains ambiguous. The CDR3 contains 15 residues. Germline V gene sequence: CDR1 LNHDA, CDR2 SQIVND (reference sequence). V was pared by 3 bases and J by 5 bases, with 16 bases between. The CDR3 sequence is CASSMVPHSLETQYF. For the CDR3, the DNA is TGTGCCAGTAGTATGGTTCCACATTCATTGGAGACCCAGTACTTC.

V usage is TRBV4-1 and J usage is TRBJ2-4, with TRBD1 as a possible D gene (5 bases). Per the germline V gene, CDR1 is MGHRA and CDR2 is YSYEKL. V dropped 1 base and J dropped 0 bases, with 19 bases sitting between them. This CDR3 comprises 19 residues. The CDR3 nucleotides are TGCGCCAGCAGCCAAGTCGCAGGGCACGACTCACTAGCCAAAAACATTCAGTACTTC. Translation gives CASSQVAGHDSLAKNIQYF.

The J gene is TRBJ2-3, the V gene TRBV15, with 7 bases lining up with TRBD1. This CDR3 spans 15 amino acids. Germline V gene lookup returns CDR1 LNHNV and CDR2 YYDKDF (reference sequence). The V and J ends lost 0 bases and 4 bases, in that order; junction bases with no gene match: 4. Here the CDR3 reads CATSRDRDRPDTQYF. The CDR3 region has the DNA TGTGCCACCAGCAGAGATAGGGACAGACCAGATACGCAGTATTTT.

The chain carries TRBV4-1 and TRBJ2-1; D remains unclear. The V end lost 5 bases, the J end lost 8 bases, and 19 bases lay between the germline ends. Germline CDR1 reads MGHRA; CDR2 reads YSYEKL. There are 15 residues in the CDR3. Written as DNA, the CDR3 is TGCGCCAGCAGCGCCCTGCACAACCTTCGGGATGAGCAGTTCTTC. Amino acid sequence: CASSALHNLRDEQFF.

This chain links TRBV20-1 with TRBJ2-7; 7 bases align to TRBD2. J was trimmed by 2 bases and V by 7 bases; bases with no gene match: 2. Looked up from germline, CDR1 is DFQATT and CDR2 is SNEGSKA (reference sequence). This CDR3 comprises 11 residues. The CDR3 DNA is TGCAGTGTGGGAGGGACCTACGAGCAGTACTTC. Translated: CSVGGTYEQYF.

The CDR3 here is CASSIDLGTGNYGYTF. As DNA, the CDR3 is TGTGCCAGTAGTATAGATTTGGGGACAGGGAACTATGGCTACACCTTC. The chain recombines TRBV19 with TRBJ1-2; 9 bases are a match to TRBD1. The CDR3 contains 16 residues. The V gene end was trimmed by 0 bases and the J gene end by 2 bases; junction bases not matched to a gene: 4. Germline V CDR1 and CDR2: LNHDA, SQIVND (reference sequence). The variable domain in full, with the rest retrieved from reference TRBV19 and TRBJ1-2, is DGGITQSPKYLFRKEGQNVTLSCEQNLNHDAMYWYRQDPGQGLRLIYYSQIVNDFQKGDIAEGYSVSREKKESFPLTVTSAQKNPTAFYLCASSIDLGTGNYGYTFGSGTRLTVV.

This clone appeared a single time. This CDR3 is CASSIGGSGTDTQYF. In DNA, the CDR3 is TGTGCCAGTAGTATAGGGGGCTCCGGCACAGATACGCAGTATTTT. The chain uses TRBV19 and TRBJ2-3; TRBD1 might be the D (5 bases). The CDR3 has 15 residues. Trimming cost V 1 base and J 1 base, with 9 bases left between them. Looked up from germline, CDR1 is LNHDA and CDR2 is SQIVND (reference sequence).

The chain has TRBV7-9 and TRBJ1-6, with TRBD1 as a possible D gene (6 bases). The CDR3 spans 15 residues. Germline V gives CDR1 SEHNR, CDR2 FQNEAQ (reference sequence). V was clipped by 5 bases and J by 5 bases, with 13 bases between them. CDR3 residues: CASSTTTGHNSPLHF. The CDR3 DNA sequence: TGTGCCAGCAGCACGACGACAGGTCATAATTCACCCCTCCACTTT.

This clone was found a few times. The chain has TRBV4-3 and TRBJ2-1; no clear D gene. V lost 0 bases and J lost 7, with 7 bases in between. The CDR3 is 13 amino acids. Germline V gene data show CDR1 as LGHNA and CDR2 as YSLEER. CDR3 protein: CASSQDLLNEQFF. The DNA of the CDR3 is TGCGCCAGCAGCCAAGATTTACTGAATGAGCAGTTCTTC.

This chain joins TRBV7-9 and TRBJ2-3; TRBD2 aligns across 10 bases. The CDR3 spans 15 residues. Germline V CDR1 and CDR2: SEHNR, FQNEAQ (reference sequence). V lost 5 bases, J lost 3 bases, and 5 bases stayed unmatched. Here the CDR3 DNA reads TGTGCCAGCAGCCGAGGACTAGCGGAGACAGATACGCAGTATTTT. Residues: CASSRGLAETDTQYF.

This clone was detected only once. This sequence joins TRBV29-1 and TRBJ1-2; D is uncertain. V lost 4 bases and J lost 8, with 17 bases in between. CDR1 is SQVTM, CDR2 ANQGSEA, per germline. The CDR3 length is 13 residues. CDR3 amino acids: CSVGVAQMEGYTF. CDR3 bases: TGCAGCGTTGGGGTGGCCCAGATGGAGGGCTACACCTTC.

The CDR3 protein is CASSTQGTSGGREQYF. CDR3 coding DNA: TGTGCCAGCAGCACCCAAGGGACTAGCGGGGGGAGAGAGCAGTACTTC. The chain couples TRBV5-4 to TRBJ2-7; TRBD2 agrees at 15 bases. V dropped 4 bases and J dropped 7; count of bases not matched to a gene: 9. CDR1 SGHNT and CDR2 YYREEE come from the germline V gene (reference sequence). This CDR3 has 16 amino acids.

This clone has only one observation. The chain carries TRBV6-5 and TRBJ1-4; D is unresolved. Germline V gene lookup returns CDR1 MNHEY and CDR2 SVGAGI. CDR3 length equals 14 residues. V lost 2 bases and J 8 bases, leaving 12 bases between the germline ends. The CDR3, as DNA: TGTGCCAGCAGTTACGGCGGCTTCCCCGAAAAACTGTTTTTT. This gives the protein CASSYGGFPEKLFF.

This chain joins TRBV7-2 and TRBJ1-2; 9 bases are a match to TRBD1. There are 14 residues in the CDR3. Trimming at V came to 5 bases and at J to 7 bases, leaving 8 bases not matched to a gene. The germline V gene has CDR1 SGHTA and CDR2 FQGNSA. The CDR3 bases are TGTGCCAGCAGCCACATACAGGGGGCTTCTGGCTACACCTTC. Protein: CASSHIQGASGYTF.